The TCR beta chain under discussion was sequenced for a study of T cell clusters in autoimmune cytopenias. Study-wide points: Healthy donors had approximately 3.1-fold more exclusive TRB clusters than active autoimmune hepatitis patients. The cluster-lack signature was not seen for secondary cytopenia versus chronic lymphocytic leukemia. Primary autoimmune cytopenia patients seemingly lacked the physiological T cell clusters found in healthy donors.

TRB was amplified from roughly 250 ng of peripheral blood genomic DNA per sample. TRB rearrangements were amplified by touch-down multiplex PCR with mixed TRB-A/B primers. Using the multiplex PCR reads, TCRdb records one entry per CDR3 protein without DNA. This table holds some 3,000 distinct CDR3 sequences. This clonotype is labeled medium-sized based on frequency. Its cognate antigen is unknown. This TCR was sampled from a human donor with an autoimmune cytopenia or autoimmune hepatitis (not recorded which). Material for sequencing was peripheral blood.

CDR3 region: CSSTRGVRGETQYF. The rearrangement uses TRBV20-1 and TRBJ2-5; TCRdb picks TRBD2, but there is no DNA to check that call. The CDR3 loop spans 14 amino acids. Germline V gives CDR1 DFQATT, CDR2 SNEGSKA (reference sequence).